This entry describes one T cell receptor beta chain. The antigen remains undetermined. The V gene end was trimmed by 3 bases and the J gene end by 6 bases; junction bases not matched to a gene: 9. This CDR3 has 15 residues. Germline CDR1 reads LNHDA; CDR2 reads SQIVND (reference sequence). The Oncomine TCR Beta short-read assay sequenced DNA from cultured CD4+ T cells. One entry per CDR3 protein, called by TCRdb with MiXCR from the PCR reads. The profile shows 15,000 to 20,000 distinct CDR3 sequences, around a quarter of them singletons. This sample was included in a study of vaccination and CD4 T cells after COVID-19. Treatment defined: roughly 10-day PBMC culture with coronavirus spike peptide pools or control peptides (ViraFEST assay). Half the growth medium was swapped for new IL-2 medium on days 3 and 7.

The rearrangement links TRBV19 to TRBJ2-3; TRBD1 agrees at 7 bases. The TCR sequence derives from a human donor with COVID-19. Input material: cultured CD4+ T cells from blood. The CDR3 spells CASSMGKGARDTQYF. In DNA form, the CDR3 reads TGTGCCAGTAGTATGGGTAAGGGGGCCAGGGATACGCAGTATTTT.